This TCR beta chain was recovered during a study of post-analysis software for immune sequencing data. Study in general: Patients had relapsing-remitting, secondary progressive or progressive-relapsing multiple sclerosis; some lacked subtype. Study findings and constraints: Patients used about 5 TRBV segments, including TRBV5-6, TRBV5-1 and TRBV20-1, more often than controls. When compared against controls, multiple sclerosis patients showed significantly lower normalized Chao1 diversity.

The CDR3 runs 14 residues. The V gene end was trimmed by 8 bases and the J gene end by 5 bases; junction bases not matched to a gene: 9. CDR1 and CDR2 from the germline V gene are LGHDT and YNNKEL (reference sequence). cDNA libraries for TCR beta contained unique molecular identifiers. One entry per CDR3 protein results from TCRdb running MiXCR on the PCR reads. The table shows 700,000 to 800,000 distinct CDR3 sequences, with 25% to 30% occurring only once. Note on this clonotype: Antigen unknown.

Sequenced input: blood. The receptor was isolated from a girl aged 5-17 years with multiple sclerosis. J is TRBJ2-1 and V is TRBV3-1; TRBD2 matches at 7 bases. DNA for the CDR3: TGTGCCAGCTCGTACCCGGCGGGGGACAATGAGCAGTTCTTC. Amino acids: CASSYPAGDNEQFF.